The rows below give T cell receptor beta chains drawn from one sample of a study of cytomegalovirus exposure and HLA in healthy donors. Clones were read by immunoSEQ multiplex PCR, and TCRdb kept only the in-frame ones, dropping some. The repertoire consists of 150,000 to 200,000 clones, with approximately 82% occurring once and the leading ten covering around 1.7%. What was sequenced was PBMCs. These receptors were obtained from a woman aged 18-29 years in good health and CMV-seronegative. The CDR3 runs from the conserved cysteine through the conserved F or W. Fields, in order: CDR3 protein, V gene, J gene, CDR3 length, D gene. A D gene is named only where the DNA matches it firmly.

CAWSLDRGTRGYTF	TRBV30	TRBJ1-2	14	TRBD1
CASSLVYITGGRGSNQPQHF	TRBV27	TRBJ1-5	20	TRBD1
CASSQEREGLYEQYF	TRBV4-2	TRBJ2-7	15	TRBD2
CASSQEEGLPPSTDTQYF	TRBV4-2	TRBJ2-3	18	TRBD2
CASRLDNGGGSLETQYF	TRBV27	TRBJ2-5	17	.
CASSQDRSGGHRTDTQYF	TRBV4-3	TRBJ2-3	18	TRBD2
CASSIYSGNTGELFF	TRBV19	TRBJ2-2	15	.
CASSLRRGAGANVLTF	TRBV27	TRBJ2-6	16	.
CASSPSRVGNQPQHF	TRBV6-1	TRBJ1-5	15	.
CASSPGGTSGRRETQYF	TRBV4-1	TRBJ2-5	17	TRBD2
CASSSTGGNTGELFF	TRBV5-1	TRBJ2-2	15	TRBD1
CATSRPSGQYYNSPLHF	TRBV15	TRBJ1-6	17	TRBD1
CASSQRDTNTGELFF	TRBV7-9	TRBJ2-2	15	.
CASSQSPGLMNTEAFF	TRBV4-2	TRBJ1-1	16	.
CASSLVRGEAFF	TRBV7-2	TRBJ1-1	12	.
CASSTPDANYGYTF	TRBV25-1	TRBJ1-2	14	.
CASSQERLAGLVTQYF	TRBV4-3	TRBJ2-3	16	TRBD2